This is a list of T cell receptor beta chains from one sample in a study of T cells in localized non-small cell lung cancer. Measured with immunoSEQ multiplex PCR; TCRdb has only the in-frame clones, and not every one. The data show 1,200 to 1,500 clones, around a quarter seen once. Specimen: normal lung tissue next to the tumor, collected before any cancer treatment. The source of these receptors is a woman aged 40-75 years with stage I squamous cell lung carcinoma. The conserved cysteine and the conserved F or W are not part of the CDR3 here. For some rows the clone size is stated as once, few or many, or as a class when expanded; others skip it.

TRBJ2-3	TRBV4-1	few	ASSQDRGTTDTQY
TRBJ1-6	TRBV9	.	ASSVGGQGARTSPLH
TRBJ2-5	TRBV5-1	.	ASSLEPSGETQY
TRBJ2-6	TRBV11-3	few	ASSTGGAGANVLT
TRBJ1-4	TRBV6-8	medium-sized	ASSYVVPQAGEKLF
TRBJ2-3	TRBV1	few	ASSRGLAADTQY
TRBJ2-2	TRBV18	.	ASSPPSSGSAGELF
TRBJ2-1	TRBV30	.	AWSVLGISISEQF
TRBJ1-5	TRBV18	.	ASGTGTLNQPQH
TRBJ1-1	TRBV28	few	ASSWTGGHTEAF
TRBJ2-7	TRBV5-1	.	ASSPGLAGAEQY
TRBJ2-3	TRBV9	medium-sized	ASSPSEGRTDTQY
TRBJ1-2	TRBV6-8	.	ASSDSRRGYT
TRBJ1-5	TRBV6-8	medium-sized	ASSGTGGLQPQH
TRBJ2-5	TRBV9	.	ASAASGEETQY
TRBJ1-1	TRBV6-8	large	ASSYSTGGTEAF
TRBJ2-1	TRBV19	few	ASSILGVTSYNEQF
TRBJ2-7	TRBV28	.	ASRKGQGNREQY
TRBJ2-4	TRBV28	.	ATGTGAGRDIQY
TRBJ2-7	TRBV29-1	.	SVRDQGTYEQY
TRBJ1-1	TRBV9	.	ASTPRGRGEAF
TRBJ1-5	TRBV15	.	ATSIRRDRNQPQH
TRBJ2-7	TRBV18	.	ASSPNDGASYEQY
TRBJ2-1	TRBV9	.	ASSVGLTSRGYEQF
TRBJ1-5	TRBV9	.	ASSKQGDQPQH
TRBJ2-7	TRBV29-1	few	SVATRTPSGFLSYEQY
TRBJ2-5	TRBV6-8	few	AGRQGGETQY
TRBJ2-7	TRBV6-8	few	ASRAGTSSYEQY
TRBJ2-5	TRBV30	few	AWSGQPRETQY
TRBJ2-1	TRBV11-3	.	ASSTGTSGVYNEQF
TRBJ2-2	TRBV19	.	ASAPARGELF
TRBJ1-5	TRBV6-8	few	ASSPLTMDQPQH
TRBJ1-2	TRBV30	.	AWSVFGRGWGYT
TRBJ2-7	TRBV11-3	few	ASSLGGAIRGHEQY
TRBJ1-3	TRBV28	few	ASNPQGMGIGNTIY
TRBJ1-5	TRBV5-1	.	ASSLQGTSNQPQH
TRBJ2-1	TRBV18	.	ASSLSRQGTDEQF
TRBJ1-2	TRBV11-3	few	ASSLALNPGHQTYGYT
TRBJ1-4	TRBV6-8	once	AIRGTGEGEKLF
TRBJ1-2	TRBV4-1	.	ASSLTGVAGYT
TRBJ2-7	TRBV19	few	ATSRGPLEEQY
TRBJ2-7	TRBV11-3	.	ASSTRNAGTNTYEQY
TRBJ2-7	TRBV6-8	medium-sized	ASSRLGNEQY